The 30 T cell receptor beta chains given below trace back to one sample, sequenced in a study of radiation and T cells in renal cell carcinoma. As for treatment: 15 Gy SBRT to primary tumor, nephrectomy 4 weeks later. Using immunoSEQ multiplex PCR, the repertoire was profiled, and TCRdb retains in-frame clones only, with some absent. The sample consists of 15,000 to 20,000 clones, 64% of them appearing once. This sample comprised tumor tissue, obtained from a patient whose treatment included radiotherapy and nephrectomy. All receptors derive from a woman aged 70-85 years with renal cell carcinoma.

V and J are TRBV6-5 and TRBJ1-2; D is unresolved. Trimming removed 6 bases at V and 7 bases at J, with 6 bases between. This CDR3 spans 10 amino acids. Germline V gene sequence: CDR1 MNHEY, CDR2 SVGAGI. CDR3 nucleotides: TGTGCCAGCAGGGCTTCTGGCTACACCTTC. It is translated as CASRASGYTF.

The chain recombines TRBV6-4 with TRBJ1-2; 9 positions agree with TRBD1. This CDR3 is built from 15 residues. Germline CDR1 and CDR2: MRHNA and SNTAGT. V lost 3 bases and J lost 2; bases outside the gene matches: 4. The CDR3 region is CASSEYGTGNYGYTF. CDR3 bases: TGTGCCAGCAGTGAGTACGGGACAGGGAACTATGGCTACACCTTC.

This clone was detected ten times or more. The chain carries TRBV27 and TRBJ2-5, with 7 bases fitting TRBD1. The V segment lost 9 bases and the J segment 2 bases; nucleotides outside the gene matches: 3. This CDR3 is 12 amino acids long. Germline V gives CDR1 MNHEY, CDR2 SMNVEV (reference sequence). The CDR3 sequence is CASWDRQETQYF. The CDR3 coding sequence is TGTGCCAGTTGGGACAGACAAGAGACCCAGTACTTC.

The chain links TRBV7-9 to TRBJ2-7, with 9 bases matching TRBD1. Trimming cost V 5 bases and J 5 bases; bases outside gene matches: 4. Germline V CDR1 and CDR2: SEHNR, FQNEAQ (reference sequence). The CDR3 has 13 residues. This CDR3 is CASSRRTGDEQYF. CDR3 DNA sequence: TGTGCCAGCAGCCGGCGGACAGGGGACGAGCAGTACTTC.

This clone has more than one count but fewer than ten. This chain links TRBV6-6 with TRBJ1-3, with 9 bases lining up with TRBD1. The V and J ends lost 5 bases and 9 bases, in that order; junction bases with no gene match: 5. This CDR3 contains 13 residues. The germline CDR1 and CDR2 sequences are MNHNY and SVGAGI (reference sequence). The CDR3 loop reads CASSPTGGRTIYF. In nucleotides, the CDR3 is TGTGCCAGCAGTCCGACAGGGGGGCGCACCATATATTTT.

The chain has TRBV4-3 and TRBJ2-3; 10 positions agree with TRBD2. The germline CDR1 and CDR2 sequences are LGHNA and YSLEER. The V gene end was trimmed by 0 bases and the J gene end by 5 bases; junction bases not matched to a gene: 8. The CDR3 spans 17 residues. CDR3 residues: CASSQDSLAGQRDTQYF. CDR3 coding DNA: TGCGCCAGCAGCCAAGACTCACTAGCGGGACAGCGAGATACGCAGTATTTT.

The V and J genes are TRBV18 and TRBJ1-5; tentative D call: TRBD1 (5 bases). The CDR3 loop spans 14 amino acids. Trimming took off 2 bases at V and 3 bases at J, with 8 bases between the two ends. Germline V CDR1 and CDR2: KGHSH, LQKENI. CDR3 protein: CASSPSGTNQPQHF. In nucleotides, the CDR3 is TGTGCCAGCTCACCATCAGGGACCAATCAGCCCCAGCATTTT.

This clone turned up a few times. This chain links TRBV6-6 with TRBJ1-5; D is ambiguous. Per germline, CDR1 MNHNY and CDR2 SVGAGI (reference sequence). This CDR3 spans 13 amino acids. V shed 6 bases and J shed 7 bases, with 13 bases lying between them. CDR3 region: CASRGRREQPQHF. In nucleotides, the CDR3 is TGTGCCAGCAGGGGTCGGAGAGAGCAGCCCCAGCATTTT.

The chain recombines TRBV12-5 with TRBJ2-5, with a weak D call TRBD1 (5 bases). The germline V and J ends were trimmed by 7 bases and 5 bases, with 17 bases remaining between them. Germline lookup yields CDR1 LGHNT and CDR2 FRNRAP. This CDR3 has 14 amino acids. The chain's CDR3 is CASATDTGGETQYF. Written as DNA, the CDR3 is TGTGCTAGTGCCACGGACACTGGTGGGGAGACCCAGTACTTC.

The chain joins TRBV29-1 to TRBJ2-2, with D perhaps TRBD2 (6 bases). V lost 4 bases to trimming and J lost 0 bases, with 9 bases between them. Germline values: CDR1 SQVTM, CDR2 ANQGSEA. CDR3 length: 14 residues. CDR3 sequence reads: CSVAAGTNTGELFF. CDR3 sequence (DNA): TGCAGCGTTGCGGCGGGGACGAACACCGGGGAGCTGTTTTTT.

The chain is built from TRBV18 and TRBJ2-2; 12 positions agree with TRBD2. The length of the CDR3 is 17 residues. Unmatched junction bases numbered 8, after V lost 5 bases and J lost 4 bases. Germline V gene data show CDR1 as KGHSH and CDR2 as LQKENI. CDR3 protein: CASSTGLAGRGTGELFF. The DNA for the CDR3 is TGTGCCAGCTCAACGGGACTAGCGGGCCGCGGCACCGGGGAGCTGTTTTTT.

The chain employs TRBV4-1 and TRBJ2-5; no clear D gene. The V gene's germline CDR1 is MGHRA and CDR2 YSYEKL. Trimming removed 0 bases from V and 4 bases from J, with 3 bases in between. The CDR3 has 12 amino acids. The CDR3 coding sequence is TGCGCCAGCAGCCAAGATAGAGAGACCCAGTACTTC. As protein: CASSQDRETQYF.

This chain connects TRBV4-1 to TRBJ2-2; 10 bases match TRBD2. Unmatched junction bases numbered 10, after V lost 4 bases and J lost 5 bases. The CDR3 length is 17 residues. Germline loops: CDR1 MGHRA, CDR2 YSYEKL. Here the CDR3 DNA reads TGCGCCAGCAGCCCCGTGGTAGCGGGAGGTCGAACCGGGGAGCTGTTTTTT. Its protein product is CASSPVVAGGRTGELFF.

The V gene is TRBV11-2, the J gene TRBJ1-4; D gene unclear. Trimming cost V 1 base and J 5 bases, with 8 bases left between them. CDR3 size: 14 residues. Germline-derived CDR1 and CDR2 are SGHAT and FQNNGV. The CDR3 bases are TGTGCCAGCAGCTTAGGCGTCAGAAATGAAAAACTGTTTTTT. It specifies CASSLGVRNEKLFF.

About this clone itself: Its ends do not fully match the called genes, so a read error is possible. This rearrangement joins TRBV30 to TRBJ1-2, with D possibly being TRBD1 (5 bases). The germline V gene has CDR1 GTSNPN and CDR2 SVGIG (reference sequence). CDR3 length equals 14 residues. CDR3 DNA: TGTGCCCGGAGACACATTCGAGGGGACTATGGCTACACCTTC. Translation gives CARRHIRGDYGYTF. The whole variable domain, remainder taken from reference TRBV30 and TRBJ1-2, is SQTIHQWPATLVQPVGSPLSLECTVEGTSNPNLYWYRQAAGRGLQLLFYSVGIGQISSEVPQNLSASRPQDRQFILSSKKLLLSDSGFYLCARRHIRGDYGYTFGSGTRLTVV.

The chain joins TRBV5-1 to TRBJ1-5; no clear D. Trimming pared 0 bases from V and 0 bases from J, leaving 10 bases between. Germline values: CDR1 SGHRS, CDR2 YFSETQ. The CDR3 covers 16 residues. CDR3 in amino acids: CASSLDPADSNQPQHF. CDR3 nucleotides: TGCGCCAGCAGCTTGGATCCTGCAGATAGCAATCAGCCCCAGCATTTT.

The CDR3 nucleotides read TGTGCCAGCAGCTCGAGGACTAGCGACTCCTACGAGCAGTACTTC. Translation: CASSSRTSDSYEQYF. The chain joins TRBV13 to TRBJ2-7; 9 bases are shared with TRBD2. J lost 0 bases, V lost 4 bases, and 4 bases had no gene match. Germline CDR1 and CDR2: PRHDT and FYEKMQ (reference sequence). The CDR3 length is 15 residues.

The V and J genes are TRBV23-1 and TRBJ2-5; TRBD1 aligns across 12 bases. TRBV23-1 is annotated as an ORF whose role is uncertain. The length of the CDR3 is 16 residues. V lost 2 bases and J lost 4; bases outside the gene matches: 5. The CDR3 region is CASSQLGQGARETQYF. The CDR3 nucleotides are TGCGCCAGCAGTCAACTGGGACAGGGGGCGCGAGAGACCCAGTACTTC.

This clone was detected only a few times. J is TRBJ1-3 and V is TRBV19; 9 bases line up with TRBD1. Per the germline V gene, CDR1 is LNHDA and CDR2 is SQIVND (reference sequence). Unmatched junction bases numbered 9, after V lost 3 bases and J lost 3 bases. This CDR3 is 17 amino acids long. The CDR3 loop is CASSIPLTGGGGNTIYF. The CDR3 coding sequence is TGTGCCAGTAGTATCCCGCTGACAGGGGGGGGTGGAAACACCATATATTTT. The complete variable domain, with remaining parts taken from reference TRBV19 and TRBJ1-3, reads DGGITQSPKYLFRKEGQNVTLSCEQNLNHDAMYWYRQDPGQGLRLIYYSQIVNDFQKGDIAEGYSVSREKKESFPLTVTSAQKNPTAFYLCASSIPLTGGGGNTIYFGEGSWLTVV.

This clone was detected a few times. The V call is TRBV19, the J call TRBJ1-2; a possible D gene is TRBD1 (5 bases). Germline lookup yields CDR1 LNHDA and CDR2 SQIVND (reference sequence). The CDR3 consists of 13 residues. The ends were cut back, 5 bases at V and 3 bases at J, with 10 bases in the middle. CDR3 in DNA: TGTGCCAGTAGTCCAGGGACCGACTATGGCTACACCTTC. It is translated as CASSPGTDYGYTF.

This clone was found a few times. The CDR3 sequence is CASSQGGALLGEQYF. DNA of the CDR3: TGTGCCAGCAGCCAAGGAGGGGCCCTCCTAGGAGAGCAGTACTTC. This rearrangement joins TRBV14 to TRBJ2-7; either TRBD1 or TRBD2 may fit D (5 bases each). V was pared by 1 base and J by 7 bases, with 17 bases between. CDR3 length: 15 residues. Germline V gene lookup returns CDR1 SGHDN and CDR2 FVKESK.

In DNA form, the CDR3 reads TGTGCCAGCACCTGGGGGAGGCTCACTGAAGCTTTCTTT. Protein: CASTWGRLTEAFF. The chain links TRBV5-6 to TRBJ1-1; TRBD1 might be the D (5 bases). Between the trimmed V and J ends, which lost 6 bases and 4 bases, there was a span of 13 bases. There are 13 residues in the CDR3. Germline CDR1 and CDR2: SGHDT and YYEEEE.

The chain combines TRBV5-1 with TRBJ1-4, with a tentative D call TRBD1 (5 bases). CDR3 size: 15 residues. Germline V gene data show CDR1 as SGHRS and CDR2 as YFSETQ. The ends were cut back, 4 bases at V and 4 bases at J, with 14 bases in the middle. The CDR3 here is CASSPGTDYNEKLFF. The DNA for the CDR3 is TGCGCCAGCAGCCCCGGGACGGACTATAATGAAAAACTGTTTTTT.

The chain uses TRBV5-1 and TRBJ1-1; 9 bases fit TRBD1. The J segment lost 8 bases and the V segment lost 0 bases, leaving 2 bases of the junction unmatched. Germline V gives CDR1 SGHRS, CDR2 YFSETQ. The CDR3 extends over 13 amino acids. The CDR3 DNA reads as TGCGCCAGCAGCTTGGGGGACAGGGCAGAAGCTTTCTTT. The encoded protein is CASSLGDRAEAFF.

This chain connects TRBV4-1 to TRBJ1-5; possible D gene TRBD1, 5 bases. Trimming removed 1 base from V and 1 base from J, with 8 bases in between. The CDR3 totals 15 residues. From germline, CDR1 is MGHRA and CDR2 YSYEKL. This chain's CDR3 is CASSQGRASNQPQHF. CDR3 nucleotide sequence: TGCGCCAGCAGCCAAGGCAGGGCCAGCAATCAGCCCCAGCATTTT.

This clone showed up just a few times. The chain uses TRBV19 and TRBJ2-1; TRBD1 matches 8 bases. The germline V gene encodes CDR1 LNHDA and CDR2 SQIVND (reference sequence). The CDR3 is made up of 14 amino acids. After removal of 5 bases from V and 8 bases from J, the junction contained 8 bases not matched to a gene. As DNA, the CDR3 is TGTGCCAGTAGTGACAGGGGACCCTTACATGAGCAGTTCTTC. Amino acids: CASSDRGPLHEQFF.

This chain links TRBV6-1 with TRBJ1-5; D is undetermined. The germline V gene has CDR1 MNHNS and CDR2 SASEGT. V gave up 10 bases and J gave up 7 bases, with 11 bases separating them. The CDR3 runs to 11 residues. The CDR3 nucleotides are TGTGCCAACGGACGCGGGCAGCCCCAGCATTTT. Translation gives CANGRGQPQHF.

A few counts support this clone. This chain links TRBV6-1 with TRBJ2-2, with D perhaps matching TRBD2 (7 bases). V was clipped by 3 bases and J by 4 bases, with 15 bases between them. This CDR3 comprises 16 residues. In germline, CDR1 is MNHNS, CDR2 SASEGT. The CDR3 here is CASSDPLGGGTGELFF. In DNA form, the CDR3 reads TGTGCCAGCAGTGATCCCTTGGGAGGGGGCACCGGGGAGCTGTTTTTT.

The chain links TRBV5-1 to TRBJ2-2; D may be TRBD1 (5 bases). Germline V CDR1 and CDR2: SGHRS, YFSETQ. The ends were cut back, 4 bases at V and 4 bases at J, with 14 bases in the middle. The CDR3 length is 15 residues. This CDR3 reads CASSLIRASTGELFF. The CDR3 coding sequence is TGCGCCAGCAGCCTTATCAGGGCTTCCACCGGGGAGCTGTTTTTT.

The J gene is TRBJ2-5, the V gene TRBV7-2; no firm D call. Germline values: CDR1 SGHTA, CDR2 FQGNSA. Trimming cost V 4 bases and J 3 bases, with 9 bases left between them. This CDR3 contains 13 residues. CDR3 protein: CASSSSVKETQYF. As DNA, the CDR3 is TGTGCCAGCAGCTCCTCAGTGAAAGAGACCCAGTACTTC.